These 15 T cell receptor beta chains were all obtained from the same sample, sequenced in a study of CD4 and CD8 cells across lung adenocarcinoma regions. In TCRdb, the PCR reads were re-called with MiXCR into one record per CDR3 protein. The profile shows some 11,000 distinct CDR3 sequences, about 45% of them singletons. Sequenced: CD8+ T cells from the margin of a lung tumor. The receptors were sampled from a female donor with lung adenocarcinoma. The CD4 and CD8 labels of this study may be unreliable.

This clonotype came up a few times. This chain links TRBV7-9 with TRBJ2-1; 9 nucleotides agree with TRBD1. The J call may not be correct, given that the DNA end is closer to TRBJ2-7. The CDR3 contains 15 residues. Germline CDR1 is SEHNR and CDR2 is FQNEAQ (reference sequence). Here the CDR3 DNA reads TGTGCCAGCAGCCCCCTCACAGGGGGCTACTACGAGCAGTACTTC. Protein sequence: CASSPLTGGYYEQYF.

In regard to this clonotype: This CDR3 fails to terminate in the conserved phenylalanine or tryptophan, so it likely reflects a read error. The limits of the CDR3 on the DNA are not certain, so only TCRdb's listed CDR3 is given. The CDR3 here is CASSAAWT. The chain recombines TRBV6-1 with TRBJ2-6; the table names TRBD1, a call not compared with the DNA. Germline CDR1 reads MNHNS; CDR2 reads SASEGT. Ends included, the CDR3 has 8 residues.

Points on this clonotype: One junction end does not reproduce the germline sequence, and a read error may be involved. The J gene is TRBJ1-1, the V gene TRBV6-4, with no clear D. In germline, CDR1 is MRHNA, CDR2 SNTAGT. The CDR3 loop spans 15 amino acids. CDR3 bases: TGTGCCAGCAGTGACTCAGACGGGCTAGTCACTGAAGCTTCCTTT. Amino acids: CASSDSDGLVTEASF.

The sample holds many counts of this clonotype. V and J are TRBV4-2 and TRBJ2-1; 13 bases align to TRBD2. The J call is uncertain, as TRBJ2-7 better fits the DNA end. The CDR3 totals 14 residues. Germline V lookup: CDR1 LGHNA, CDR2 YNFKEQ. CDR3 sequence reads: CASSQGTSGGEQYF. The CDR3 coding sequence is TGTGCCAGCAGCCAAGGGACTAGCGGGGGCGAGCAGTACTTC.

The chain recombines TRBV4-2 with TRBJ2-3; 9 nucleotides line up with TRBD1. CDR3 length equals 16 residues. Germline CDR1 and CDR2: LGHNA and YNFKEQ. V lost 2 bases and J lost 1; bases outside the gene matches: 4. The DNA of the CDR3 is TGTGCCAGCAGCCAAACAGGGGGCGGTGGCACAGATACGCAGTATTTT. Translated, it gives CASSQTGGGGTDTQYF.

Many counts were recorded for this clonotype. The gene calls are TRBV6-1 and TRBJ1-2, with no clear D. V was pared by 6 bases and J by 2 bases, with 10 bases between. Per the germline V gene, CDR1 is MNHNS and CDR2 is SASEGT. The CDR3 runs 13 residues. The DNA of the CDR3 is TGTGCCAGCAGCCCGACGGTGAACTATGGCTACACCTTC. Translation: CASSPTVNYGYTF.

Details on this clonotype: The conserved phenylalanine or tryptophan normally closing the CDR3 is absent here, so this likely arose from a read error. The chain uses TRBV7-2 and TRBJ2-5; D remains unclear. The DNA end favors TRBJ2-1, so the J call may be wrong. There are 14 residues in the CDR3. Germline V gene data show CDR1 as SGHTA and CDR2 as FQGNSA. In DNA, the CDR3 is TGTGCCAGCAGCTTGGGATACCACCAAGAGACCCAGTTCTTG. Encoded protein: CASSLGYHQETQFL.

This clonotype was seen ten or more times. This chain joins TRBV6-1 and TRBJ1-5; 7 bases are a match to TRBD1. V lost 1 base to trimming and J lost 4 bases; unmatched junction nucleotides: 7. Germline V gene data show CDR1 as MNHNS and CDR2 as SASEGT. The CDR3 loop spans 16 amino acids. The CDR3 is CASSEVLGQNNQPQHF. As DNA, the CDR3 is TGTGCCAGCAGTGAAGTGTTGGGACAGAATAATCAGCCCCAGCATTTT.

The chain employs TRBV4-1 and TRBJ1-4; 11 nucleotides line up with TRBD1. The V and J ends lost 1 base and 3 bases, in that order; junction bases with no gene match: 4. Germline loops: CDR1 MGHRA, CDR2 YSYEKL. This CDR3 is built from 17 residues. The CDR3 protein is CASSQVGQGASNEKLFF. The CDR3 DNA reads as TGCGCCAGCAGCCAAGTAGGACAGGGGGCGTCTAATGAAAAACTGTTTTTT.

This chain joins TRBV20-1 and TRBJ2-1; 10 bases map to TRBD2. The CDR3 is 18 amino acids. Germline lookup yields CDR1 DFQATT and CDR2 SNEGSKA (reference sequence). J was trimmed by 6 bases and V by 1 base; bases with no gene match: 15. The DNA for the CDR3 is TGCAGTGCTAGAGTAATCCAGCTAGCGGGGGACCCCGTCAATGAGCAGTTCTTC. Its translation: CSARVIQLAGDPVNEQFF.

This chain links TRBV27 with TRBJ1-5, with a weak D call TRBD1 (5 bases). The V end was cut by 3 bases, the J end by 5 bases, with 11 bases between. CDR3 length: 14 amino acids. Germline V gene data show CDR1 as MNHEY and CDR2 as SMNVEV (reference sequence). The CDR3 protein is CASSFSGGDQPQHF. CDR3 in DNA: TGTGCCAGCAGTTTTTCGGGGGGTGATCAGCCCCAGCATTTT.

This clonotype has more than one count but fewer than ten. The rearrangement links TRBV6-1 to TRBJ2-1, with 8 bases that match TRBD1. The J call is doubtful: the DNA matches TRBJ2-7 better. CDR1 is MNHNS and CDR2 is SASEGT in the germline V gene. The CDR3 has 17 amino acids. The CDR3 spells CASTNSLAGGEGGEQYF. CDR3 DNA sequence: TGTGCCAGCACCAACAGTCTGGCAGGGGGCGAGGGGGGCGAGCAGTACTTC.

This chain links TRBV6-2 or TRBV6-3 with TRBJ2-5; D uncertain. Germline assignment: CDR1 MNHEY and CDR2 SVGEGT. CDR3 length equals 12 residues. V gave up 3 bases and J gave up 1 base, with 3 bases separating them. The CDR3 DNA is TGTGCCAGCAGTTATTTCCAAGAGACCCAGTACTTC. Amino acid sequence: CASSYFQETQYF.

Here the CDR3 reads CASSLRPGHQPYYGYTF. The DNA for the CDR3 is TGTGCCAGCAGCCTACGCCCGGGACACCAACCGTACTATGGCTACACCTTC. V and J are TRBV6-1 and TRBJ1-2, with D perhaps TRBD1 (6 bases). This CDR3 spans 17 amino acids. The V gene lost 6 bases and the J gene lost 3 bases, with 23 bases spanning the gap. Per germline, CDR1 MNHNS and CDR2 SASEGT.

This clonotype was counted a single time. The rearrangement links TRBV12-5 to TRBJ2-5, with TRBD1 matching 9 bases. The CDR3 extends over 16 amino acids. Germline values: CDR1 LGHNT, CDR2 FRNRAP. Trimming cost V 1 base and J 6 bases; bases outside gene matches: 9. CDR3 nucleotides: TGTGCTAGTGGTTTGGAAGGACAGGGGACTGGACAGACCCAGTACTTC. This codes for CASGLEGQGTGQTQYF.